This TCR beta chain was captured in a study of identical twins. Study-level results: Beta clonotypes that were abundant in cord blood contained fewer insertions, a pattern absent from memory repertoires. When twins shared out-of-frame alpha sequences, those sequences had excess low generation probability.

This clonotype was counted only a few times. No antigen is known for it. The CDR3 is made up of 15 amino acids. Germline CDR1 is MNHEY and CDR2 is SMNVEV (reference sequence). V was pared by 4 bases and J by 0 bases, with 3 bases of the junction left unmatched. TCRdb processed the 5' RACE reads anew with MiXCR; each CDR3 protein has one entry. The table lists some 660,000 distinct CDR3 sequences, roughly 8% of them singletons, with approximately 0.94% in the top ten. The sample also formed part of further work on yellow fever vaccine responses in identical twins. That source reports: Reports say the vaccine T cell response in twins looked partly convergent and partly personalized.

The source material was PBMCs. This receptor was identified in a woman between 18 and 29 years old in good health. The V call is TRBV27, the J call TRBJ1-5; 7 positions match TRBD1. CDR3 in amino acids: CASSWTGYSNQPQHF. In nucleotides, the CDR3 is TGTGCCAGCAGTTGGACAGGCTATAGCAATCAGCCCCAGCATTTT.